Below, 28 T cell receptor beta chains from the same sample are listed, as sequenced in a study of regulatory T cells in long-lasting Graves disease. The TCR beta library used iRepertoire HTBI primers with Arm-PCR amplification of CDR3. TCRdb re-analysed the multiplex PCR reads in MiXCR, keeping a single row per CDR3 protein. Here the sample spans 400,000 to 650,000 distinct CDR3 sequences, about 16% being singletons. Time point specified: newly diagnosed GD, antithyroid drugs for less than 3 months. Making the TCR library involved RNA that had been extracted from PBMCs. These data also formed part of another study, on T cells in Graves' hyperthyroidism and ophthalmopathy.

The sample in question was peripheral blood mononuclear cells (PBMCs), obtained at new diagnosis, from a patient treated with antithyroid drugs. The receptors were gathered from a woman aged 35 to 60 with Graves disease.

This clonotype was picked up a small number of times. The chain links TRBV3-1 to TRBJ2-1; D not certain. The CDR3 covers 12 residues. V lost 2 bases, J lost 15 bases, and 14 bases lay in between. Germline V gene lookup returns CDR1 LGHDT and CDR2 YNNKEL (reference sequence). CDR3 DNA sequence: TGTGCCAGCAGCCAAAGTAATAGCTGGGGGTTCTTC. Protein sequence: CASSQSNSWGFF.

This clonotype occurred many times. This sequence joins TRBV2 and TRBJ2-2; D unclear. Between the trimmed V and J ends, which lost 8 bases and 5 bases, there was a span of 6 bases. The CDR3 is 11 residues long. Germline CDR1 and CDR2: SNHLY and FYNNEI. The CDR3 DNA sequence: TGTGCCAGCGGTATGACCGGGGAGCTGTTTTTT. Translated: CASGMTGELFF.

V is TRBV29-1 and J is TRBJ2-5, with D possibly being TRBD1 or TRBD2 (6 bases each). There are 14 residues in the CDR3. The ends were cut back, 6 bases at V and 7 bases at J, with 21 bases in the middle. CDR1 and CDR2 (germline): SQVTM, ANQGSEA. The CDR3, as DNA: TGCAGCGTCCCCTCGGAGGGACATCTAGGGACCCAGTACTTC. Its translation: CSVPSEGHLGTQYF.

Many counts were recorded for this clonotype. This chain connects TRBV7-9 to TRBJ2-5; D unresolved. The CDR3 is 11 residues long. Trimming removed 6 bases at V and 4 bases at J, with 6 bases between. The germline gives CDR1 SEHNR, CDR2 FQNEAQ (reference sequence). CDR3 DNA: TGTGCCAGCAGAGTTGGAGAGACCCAGTACTTC. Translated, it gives CASRVGETQYF.

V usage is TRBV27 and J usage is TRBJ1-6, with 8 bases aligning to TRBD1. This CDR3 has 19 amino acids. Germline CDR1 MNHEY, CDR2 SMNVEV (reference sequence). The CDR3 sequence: CVIWTTLDRDHEGDSPLHF. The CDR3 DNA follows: TGTGTCATCTGGACCACCCTGGACAGGGATCACGAAGGGGATTCACCCCTCCACTTT.

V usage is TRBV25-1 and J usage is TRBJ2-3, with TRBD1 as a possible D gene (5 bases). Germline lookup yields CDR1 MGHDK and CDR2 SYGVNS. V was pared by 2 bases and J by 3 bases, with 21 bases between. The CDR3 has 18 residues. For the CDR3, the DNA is TGTGCCAGCAGTGAAGACCATAAGTGGGGCATCGGGACAGATACGCAGTATTTT. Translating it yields CASSEDHKWGIGTDTQYF.

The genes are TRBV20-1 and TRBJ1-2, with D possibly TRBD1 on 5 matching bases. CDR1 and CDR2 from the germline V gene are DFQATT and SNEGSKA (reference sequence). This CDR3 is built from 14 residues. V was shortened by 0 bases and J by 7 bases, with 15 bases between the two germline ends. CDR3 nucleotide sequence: TGCAGTGCTAGAGATCCGAGGGGTGATACTGGCTACACCTTC. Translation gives CSARDPRGDTGYTF.

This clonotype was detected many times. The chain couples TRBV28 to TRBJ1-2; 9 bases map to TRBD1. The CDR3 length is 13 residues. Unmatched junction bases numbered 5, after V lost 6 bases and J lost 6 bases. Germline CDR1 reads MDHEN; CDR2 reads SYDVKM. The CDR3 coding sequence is TGTGCCAGCAGCTCGGGACAGGGAGATGGCTACACCTTC. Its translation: CASSSGQGDGYTF.

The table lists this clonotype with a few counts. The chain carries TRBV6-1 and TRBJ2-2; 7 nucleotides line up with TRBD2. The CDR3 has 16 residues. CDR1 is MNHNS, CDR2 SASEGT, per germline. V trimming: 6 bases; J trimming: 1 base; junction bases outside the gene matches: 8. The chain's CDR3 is CASRNEGLQNTGELFF. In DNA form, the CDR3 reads TGTGCCAGCAGGAATGAGGGACTACAGAACACCGGGGAGCTGTTTTTT.

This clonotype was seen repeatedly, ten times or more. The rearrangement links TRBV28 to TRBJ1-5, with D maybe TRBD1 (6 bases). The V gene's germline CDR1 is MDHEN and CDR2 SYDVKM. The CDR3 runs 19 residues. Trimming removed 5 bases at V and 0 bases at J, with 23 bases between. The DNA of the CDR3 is TGTGCCAGCAGTCTACCTCCGGGACAACGATTGGATAGCAATCAGCCCCAGCATTTT. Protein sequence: CASSLPPGQRLDSNQPQHF.

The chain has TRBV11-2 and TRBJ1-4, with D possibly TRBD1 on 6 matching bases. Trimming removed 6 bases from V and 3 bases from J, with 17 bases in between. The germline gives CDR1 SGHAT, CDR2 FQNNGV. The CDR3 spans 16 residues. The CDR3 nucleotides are TGTGCCAGCAGAACATTACAGGGACGCCCTAATGAAAAACTGTTTTTT. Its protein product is CASRTLQGRPNEKLFF.

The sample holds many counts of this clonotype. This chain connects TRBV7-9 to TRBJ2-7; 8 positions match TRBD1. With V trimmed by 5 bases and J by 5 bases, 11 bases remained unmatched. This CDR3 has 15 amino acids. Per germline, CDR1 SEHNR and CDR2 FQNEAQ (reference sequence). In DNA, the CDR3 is TGTGCCAGCAGCGGCCGGAGGACAGGGTCCAACGAGCAGTACTTC. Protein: CASSGRRTGSNEQYF.

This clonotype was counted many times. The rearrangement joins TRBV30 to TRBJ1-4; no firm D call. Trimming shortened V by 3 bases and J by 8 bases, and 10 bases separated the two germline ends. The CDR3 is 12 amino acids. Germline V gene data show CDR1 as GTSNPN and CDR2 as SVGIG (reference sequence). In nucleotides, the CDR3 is TGTGCCTGGAGCGGACGTAAGGAAAAACTGTTTTTT. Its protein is CAWSGRKEKLFF.

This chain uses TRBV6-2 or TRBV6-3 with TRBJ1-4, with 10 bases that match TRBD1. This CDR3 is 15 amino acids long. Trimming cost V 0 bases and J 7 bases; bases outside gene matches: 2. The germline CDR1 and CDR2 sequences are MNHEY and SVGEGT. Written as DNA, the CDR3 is TGTGCCAGCAGTTACTCAGACAGGGGGCTTGAAAAACTGTTTTTT. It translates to CASSYSDRGLEKLFF.

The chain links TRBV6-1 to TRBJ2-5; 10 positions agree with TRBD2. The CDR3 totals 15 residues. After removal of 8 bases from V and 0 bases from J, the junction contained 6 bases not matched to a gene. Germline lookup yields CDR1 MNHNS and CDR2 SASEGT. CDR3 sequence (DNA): TGTGCCAGCGGGGTAGCGGGGGGATACCAAGAGACCCAGTACTTC. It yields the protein CASGVAGGYQETQYF.

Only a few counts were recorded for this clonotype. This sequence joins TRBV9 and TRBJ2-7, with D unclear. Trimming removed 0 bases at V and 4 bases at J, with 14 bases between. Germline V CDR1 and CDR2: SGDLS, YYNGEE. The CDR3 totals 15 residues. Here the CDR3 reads CASSVDATPIYEQYF. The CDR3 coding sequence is TGTGCCAGCAGCGTAGACGCGACCCCCATTTACGAGCAGTACTTC.

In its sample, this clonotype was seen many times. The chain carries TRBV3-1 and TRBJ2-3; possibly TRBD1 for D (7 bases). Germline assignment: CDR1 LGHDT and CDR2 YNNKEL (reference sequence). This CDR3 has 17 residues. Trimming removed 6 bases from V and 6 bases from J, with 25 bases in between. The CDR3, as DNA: TGTGCCAGCAGTACTACCAGTGGAGGGGGCGCGGGGGATACGCAGTATTTT. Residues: CASSTTSGGGAGDTQYF.

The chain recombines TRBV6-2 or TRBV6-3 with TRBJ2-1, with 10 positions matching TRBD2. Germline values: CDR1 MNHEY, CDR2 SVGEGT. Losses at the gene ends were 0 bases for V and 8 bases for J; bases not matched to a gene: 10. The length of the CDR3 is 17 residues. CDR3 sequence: CASSYSSGGARFDEQFF. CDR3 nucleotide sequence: TGTGCCAGCAGTTACTCAAGCGGGGGGGCCCGGTTTGATGAGCAGTTCTTC.

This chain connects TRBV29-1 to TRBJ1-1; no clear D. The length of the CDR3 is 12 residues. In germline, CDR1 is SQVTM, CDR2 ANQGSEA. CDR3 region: CRPTSVNTEAFF. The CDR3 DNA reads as TGCAGGCCAACTTCAGTGAACACTGAAGCTTTCTTT.

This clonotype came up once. CDR3: CASSLAQGWSPLHF. CDR3 bases: TGTGCCAGCAGTTTAGCACAGGGATGGTCACCCCTCCACTTT. The gene calls are TRBV12-3 or TRBV12-4 and TRBJ1-6, with D possibly TRBD1 on 6 matching bases. V was clipped by 0 bases and J by 10 bases, with 10 bases between them. CDR3 size: 14 residues.

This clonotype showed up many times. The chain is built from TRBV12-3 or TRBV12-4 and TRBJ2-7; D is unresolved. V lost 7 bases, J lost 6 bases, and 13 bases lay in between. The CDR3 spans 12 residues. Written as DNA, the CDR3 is TGTGCCAGCACCGTAGGGCAGACCGAGCAGTACTTC. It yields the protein CASTVGQTEQYF.

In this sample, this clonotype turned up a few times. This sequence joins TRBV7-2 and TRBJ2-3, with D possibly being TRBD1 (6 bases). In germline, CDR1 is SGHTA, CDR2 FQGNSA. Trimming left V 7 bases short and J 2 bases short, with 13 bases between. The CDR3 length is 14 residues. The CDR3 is CASNHGQFTDTQYF. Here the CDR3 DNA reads TGTGCCAGCAACCACGGACAGTTCACAGATACGCAGTATTTT. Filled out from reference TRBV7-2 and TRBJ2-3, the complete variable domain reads GAGVSQSPSNKVTEKGKDVELRCDPISGHTALYWYRQSLGQGLEFLIYFQGNSAPDKSGLPSDRFSAERTGGSVSTLTIQRTQQEDSAVYLCASNHGQFTDTQYFGPGTRLTVL.

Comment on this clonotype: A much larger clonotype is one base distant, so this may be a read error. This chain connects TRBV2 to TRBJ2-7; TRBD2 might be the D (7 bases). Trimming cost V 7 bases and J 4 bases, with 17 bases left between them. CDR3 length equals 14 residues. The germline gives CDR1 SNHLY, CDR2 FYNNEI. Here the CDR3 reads CASTLRGGFYEQYF. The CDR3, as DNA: TGTGCCAGCACCCTCAGGGGAGGGTTTTACGAGCAGTACTTC.

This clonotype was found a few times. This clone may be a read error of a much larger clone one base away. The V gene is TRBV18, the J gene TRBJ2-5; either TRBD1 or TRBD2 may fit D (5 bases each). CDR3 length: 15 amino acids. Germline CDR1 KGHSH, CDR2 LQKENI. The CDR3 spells CASPPPGRTQETQYF. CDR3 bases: TGTGCCAGCCCACCACCGGGACGGACCCAAGAGACCCAGTACTTC. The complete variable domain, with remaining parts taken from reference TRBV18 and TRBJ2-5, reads NAGVMQNPRHLVRRRGQEARLRCSPMKGHSHVYWYRQLPEEGLKFMVYLQKENIIDESGMPKERFSAEFPKEGPSILRIQQVVRGDSAAYFCASPPPGRTQETQYFGPGTRLLVL.

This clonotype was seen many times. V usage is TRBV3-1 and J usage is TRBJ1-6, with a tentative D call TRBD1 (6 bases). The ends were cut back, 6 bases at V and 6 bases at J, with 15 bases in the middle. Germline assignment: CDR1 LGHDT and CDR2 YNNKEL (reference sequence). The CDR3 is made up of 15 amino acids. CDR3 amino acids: CASRPATGTNSPLHF. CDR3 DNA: TGTGCCAGCAGACCCGCAACAGGGACTAATTCACCCCTCCACTTT.

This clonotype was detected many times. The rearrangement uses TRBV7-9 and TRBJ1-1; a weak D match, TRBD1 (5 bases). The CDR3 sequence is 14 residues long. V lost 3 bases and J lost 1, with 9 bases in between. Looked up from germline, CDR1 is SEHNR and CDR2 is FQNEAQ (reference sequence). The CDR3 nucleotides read TGTGCCAGCAGCTTGATACAGGCGAACACTGAAGCTTTCTTT. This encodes CASSLIQANTEAFF.

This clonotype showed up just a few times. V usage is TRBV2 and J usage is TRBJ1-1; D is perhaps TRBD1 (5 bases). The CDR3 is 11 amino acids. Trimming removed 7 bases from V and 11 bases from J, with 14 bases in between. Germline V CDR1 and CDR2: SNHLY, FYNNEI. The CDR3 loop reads CASTTDSRAFF. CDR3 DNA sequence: TGTGCCAGCACTACAGACAGCCGCGCTTTCTTT.

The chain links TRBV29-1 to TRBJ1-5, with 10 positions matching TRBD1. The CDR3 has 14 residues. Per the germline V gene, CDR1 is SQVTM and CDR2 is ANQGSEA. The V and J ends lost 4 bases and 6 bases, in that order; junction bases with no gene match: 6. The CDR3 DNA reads TGCAGCGTTGGACAGGGGGCGACCGGTCAGCCCCAGCATTTT. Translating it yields CSVGQGATGQPQHF.